This T cell receptor (beta chain) derives from a study of T cells in Graves' hyperthyroidism and ophthalmopathy (dated by TCRdb to the late 2010s). At the level of the whole study: Peripheral blood samples were taken at initial diagnosis, before any treatment was given. To identify TCR V-J signatures that set the groups apart, the researchers used a discovery cohort of 100 patients, made up of approximately 43 with Graves' ophthalmopathy and 57 with stable Graves' hyperthyroidism. In addition, the study compared T-cell repertoires in thyroid tissue and in blood from roughly 6 Graves' hyperthyroidism patients. The approximately 95 discovery patients were divided at random into training and test sets in a 7:3 ratio. Prospective prediction of ophthalmopathy was tested in an independent validation cohort of 18 to 20 hyperthyroidism patients and 15 to 17 patients who later progressed to ophthalmopathy. Following sampling, methimazole starting at 30 mg daily was given to hyperthyroidism patients, and high-dose intravenous methylprednisolone was given to ophthalmopathy patients. TCR Vbeta CDR3 sequencing of roughly 140 peripheral blood samples (approximately 44 ophthalmopathy, some 75 hyperthyroidism and approximately 17 progressor patients) is reported in the paper. Broad study findings and their caveats: Sample size was not statistically predetermined, and investigators were not blinded to group allocation. Most expanded thyroid clonotypes (frequency above 0.001) were also detected in blood, suggesting blood repertoires may reflect thyroid immune responses. In cross-validation, a model built on a 13 V-J signature told ophthalmopathy apart from stable hyperthyroidism with approximately 90% sensitivity and about 81% specificity, and in testing the same model reached 80%/75%. During validation, the model predicted progression to ophthalmopathy a median of around 7 months ahead of onset, with approximately 70% sensitivity and 72.22% specificity.

Graves' hyperthyroidism was defined as stable when no progression to ophthalmopathy occurred over 18 months of follow-up. Hyperthyroidism patients were newly diagnosed, with disease duration under 2 months, and aged 18 to 65 years. The study excluded patients with uncontrolled infections, other autoimmune diseases, pregnancy or lactation. Diagnoses were established on the basis of clinical symptoms, serum thyroxine and TRAb, thyroid ultrasound, and orbital computed tomography. Ficoll-Paque density gradient centrifugation was used to isolate PBMCs from about 10 ml of fresh peripheral blood. Trizol reagent was used to extract total RNA, and RNA quality was then checked on an Agilent 2100 Bioanalyzer. The TCR beta CDR3 regions were amplified from the RNA transcripts. The TCR CDR3 was subjected to a first round of RT-PCR using the HTBI primer set and the Qiagen OneStep RT-PCR kit. Libraries were constructed in a second round of multiplex PCR, after which size selection and purification were carried out. Paired-end sequencing of the libraries was performed with 100 bp reads on an Illumina HiSeq2000. The authors' analysis ran thus. SOAPnuke was used to process the raw data, throwing out any read that contained adapters or uncalled bases, had a mean Phred below 15, or lacked an exact constant-primer or identifier match. High-quality paired reads were merged using COPE v1.2.5, and each unique nucleotide sequence was defined as a clonotype. Clonotypes were aligned to IMGT TRBV, TRBD and TRBJ reference segments using MiTCR v1.1. The analysis was restricted to V-J combinations with a frequency above 0.0001, which together covered just over 99% of the repertoires. A TCS score was defined as the ratio between F50 (clonal expansion) and ExV (chaos), using BLOSUM62-based TCRdist between CDR3 peptides within each V-J. Welch's t-statistics and random forest reduced 450 to 600 V-J features to 13, which were used in a naive Bayes classifier (R e1071). TCRdb handled the public reads itself, with Q25 trimming in fastp and clone calling in MiXCR, and kept productive beta chains. When rows share a CDR3 protein, they turn into one entry using the most common DNA and genes. These V and J calls derive from TCRdb rather than the authors' analysis. The sample records approximately 480,000 distinct CDR3 sequences, 20% to 25% of which are singletons. Jointly, the top ten make up approximately 26% of the sample.

V drops 0 bases and J drops 4 bases, leaving 18 bases in between. From the cysteine through the phenylalanine, the CDR3 covers 16 amino acids. The only DNA kept is the CDR3, 48 bases in frame from the first base. The germline V gene (reference sequence) specifies DFQATT as CDR1 and SNEGSKA as CDR2. To note about this clonotype: It has no known antigen specificity. It has no much larger one-base neighbor in the sample; base qualities were not kept.

The receptor's source is a man aged 18 to 30 with Graves' hyperthyroidism. This chain is built from TRBV20-1 and TRBJ2-5, with a weak D call of TRBD2 (6 bases match). Sample: blood. The DNA sequence is TGCAGTGCTAGAGATCGGTTAGCGGCCGAGATAGAGACCCAGTACTTC. Its translation is CSARDRLAAEIETQYF.